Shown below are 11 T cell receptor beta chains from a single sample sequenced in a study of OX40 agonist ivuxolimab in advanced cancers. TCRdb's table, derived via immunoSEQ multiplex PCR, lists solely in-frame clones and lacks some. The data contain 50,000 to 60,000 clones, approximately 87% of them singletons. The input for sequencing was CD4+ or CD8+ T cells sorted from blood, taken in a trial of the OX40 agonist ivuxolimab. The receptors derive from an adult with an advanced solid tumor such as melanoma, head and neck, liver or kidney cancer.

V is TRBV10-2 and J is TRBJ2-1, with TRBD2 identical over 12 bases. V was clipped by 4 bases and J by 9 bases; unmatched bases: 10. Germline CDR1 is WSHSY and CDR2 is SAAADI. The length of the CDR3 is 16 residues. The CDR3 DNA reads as TGCGCCAGCAGTGGCCGACCTAGCGGGGGGGCCGTTGAGCAGTTCTTC. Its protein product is CASSGRPSGGAVEQFF.

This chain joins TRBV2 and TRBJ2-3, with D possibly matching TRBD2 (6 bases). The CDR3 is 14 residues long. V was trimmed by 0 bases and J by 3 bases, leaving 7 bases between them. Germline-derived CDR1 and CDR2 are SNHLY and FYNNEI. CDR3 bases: TGTGCCAGCAGTGAAGCTGCGGGAACAGATACGCAGTATTTT. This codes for CASSEAAGTDTQYF. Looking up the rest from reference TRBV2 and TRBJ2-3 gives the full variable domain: EPEVTQTPSHQVTQMGQEVILRCVPISNHLYFYWYRQILGQKVEFLVSFYNNEISEKSEIFDDQFSVERPDGSNFTLKIRSTKLEDSAMYFCASSEAAGTDTQYFGPGTRLTVL.

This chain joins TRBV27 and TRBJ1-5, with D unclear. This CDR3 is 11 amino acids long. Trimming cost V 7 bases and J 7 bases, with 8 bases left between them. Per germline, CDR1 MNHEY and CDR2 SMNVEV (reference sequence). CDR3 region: CASNLRQPQHF. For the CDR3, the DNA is TGTGCCAGCAACCTGAGGCAGCCCCAGCATTTT.

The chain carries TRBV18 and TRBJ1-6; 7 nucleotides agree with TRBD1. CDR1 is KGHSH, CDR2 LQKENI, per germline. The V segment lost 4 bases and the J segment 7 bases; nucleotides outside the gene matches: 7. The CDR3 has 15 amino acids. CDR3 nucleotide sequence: TGTGCCAGCTCACTCGGGGCAGGGGGGAATTCACCCCTCCACTTT. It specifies CASSLGAGGNSPLHF.

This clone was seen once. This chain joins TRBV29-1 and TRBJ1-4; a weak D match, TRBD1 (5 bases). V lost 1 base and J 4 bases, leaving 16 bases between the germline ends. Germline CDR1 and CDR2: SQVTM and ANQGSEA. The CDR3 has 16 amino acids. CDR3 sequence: CSVEGVRGAGNEKLFF. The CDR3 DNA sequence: TGCAGCGTTGAAGGTGTAAGGGGAGCCGGTAATGAAAAACTGTTTTTT.

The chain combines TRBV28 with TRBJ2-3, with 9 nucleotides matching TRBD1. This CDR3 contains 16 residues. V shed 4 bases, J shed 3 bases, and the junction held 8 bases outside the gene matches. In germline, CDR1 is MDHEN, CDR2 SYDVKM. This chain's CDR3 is CASSSTGGFGTDTQYF. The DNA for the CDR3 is TGTGCCAGCAGTTCAACAGGGGGCTTTGGGACAGATACGCAGTATTTT. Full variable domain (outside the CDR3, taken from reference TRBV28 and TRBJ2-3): DVKVTQSSRYLVKRTGEKVFLECVQDMDHENMFWYRQDPGLGLRLIYFSYDVKMKEKGDIPEGYSVSREKKERFSLILESASTNQTSMYLCASSSTGGFGTDTQYFGPGTRLTVL.

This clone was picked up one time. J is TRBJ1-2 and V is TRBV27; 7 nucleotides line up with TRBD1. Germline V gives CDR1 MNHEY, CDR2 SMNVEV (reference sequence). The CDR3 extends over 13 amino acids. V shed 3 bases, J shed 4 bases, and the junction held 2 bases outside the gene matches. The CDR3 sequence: CASSFSGGYGYTF. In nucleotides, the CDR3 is TGTGCCAGCAGTTTTTCAGGGGGCTATGGCTACACCTTC.

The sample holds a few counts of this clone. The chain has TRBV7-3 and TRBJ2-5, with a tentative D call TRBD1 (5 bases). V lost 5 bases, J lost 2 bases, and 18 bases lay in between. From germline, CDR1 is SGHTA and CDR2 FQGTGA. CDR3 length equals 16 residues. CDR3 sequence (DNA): TGTGCCAGCAGCCCCTACTTGGTGGGGCTACAAGAGACCCAGTACTTC. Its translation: CASSPYLVGLQETQYF.

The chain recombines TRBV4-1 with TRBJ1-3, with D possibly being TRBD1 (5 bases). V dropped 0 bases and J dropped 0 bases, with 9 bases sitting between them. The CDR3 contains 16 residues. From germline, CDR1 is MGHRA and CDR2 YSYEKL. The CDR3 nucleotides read TGCGCCAGCAGCCAAGAAACAGGAAGCTCTGGAAACACCATATATTTT. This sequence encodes CASSQETGSSGNTIYF.

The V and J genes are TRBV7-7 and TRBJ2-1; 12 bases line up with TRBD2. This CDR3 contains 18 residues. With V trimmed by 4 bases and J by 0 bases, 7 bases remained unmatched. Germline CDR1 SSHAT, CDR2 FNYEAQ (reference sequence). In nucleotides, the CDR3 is TGTGCCAGCAGCTCGGGGACTAGCGGGTCGAGCTCCTACAATGAGCAGTTCTTC. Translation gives CASSSGTSGSSSYNEQFF.

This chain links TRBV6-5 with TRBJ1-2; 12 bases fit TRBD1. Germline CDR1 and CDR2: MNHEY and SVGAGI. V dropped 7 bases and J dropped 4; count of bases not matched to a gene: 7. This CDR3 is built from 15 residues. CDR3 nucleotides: TGTGCCAGCAATCCCGGGACAGGGGGCAGCTATGGCTACACCTTC. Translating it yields CASNPGTGGSYGYTF.